What follows is one T cell receptor (beta chain) and its context. No antigen is known for it. The record has no base qualities; no much larger clone is one base away. V is clipped by 0 bases and J by 3 bases, and the sequence between their germline boundaries is 17 bases long. Its CDR3 holds 16 amino acids, cysteine through phenylalanine. Just CDR3 DNA is preserved here, 48 bases in frame from base 1. The germline V gene (reference sequence) provides CDR1 GTSNPN and CDR2 SVGIG. Sorted unstimulated T cells and proliferating T cells recovered from mixed lymphocyte reactions underwent TCRbeta CDR3 sequencing. Fresh whole blood from 9 to 11 HLA-typed healthy donors was used to isolate PBMCs. The data are from a study of siplizumab effects on memory and regulatory T cells (dated by TCRdb to the late 2010s). In terms of the full investigation: The study looked at the effect of siplizumab, an anti-CD2 antibody, on alloreactive T-cell subsets in allogeneic mixed lymphocyte reactions made from human PBMCs.

Here is what the overall study found, with its caveats: Among mappable alloreactive CD4+ clones, an average Treg-derived fraction of about 70% was observed with siplizumab, compared with about 25% in control reactions. Whether proliferating Tregs from siplizumab cultures actually had suppressive function was not functionally confirmed. The cumulative frequency of alloreactive sequences traceable to unstimulated CD4+ memory T cells was significantly reduced by siplizumab. Sequences below about 10^-5 frequency were poorly captured, so only a minor fraction of alloreactive clones could be mapped to unstimulated subsets. Unstimulated naive T cells appeared more diverse than memory T cells, and naive cells seemed to contribute substantially to the alloresponse. For roughly 75-96% of proliferating CD4+ or CD8+ clones, no naive or memory phenotype could be assigned.

Preparation of the library involved the immunoSEQ multiplex PCR assay. The deep sequencing platform assayed some 98,000 TCR templates per sample. Genomic DNA extracted from sorted T cells was used for TCRbeta CDR3 sequencing. The original methods were these. Clonal analysis of TCRbeta CDR3 data was done in the R programming language. Comparing unstimulated samples against CFSE-low samples taken after the reaction was how alloreactive CD4+ and CD8+ clones were defined. Regulatory or non-regulatory origin of alloreactive CD4+ clones was assigned by matching sequences to the sorted unstimulated Treg and non-Treg repertoires. TCRdb took over this immuneACCESS table, retaining in-frame rearrangements with V and J assigned. Such tables are incomplete; in checked studies, under half of the missing clones stem from an unresolved V gene, and the remainder is unexplained. V and J calls plus clone size are reproduced from that table; the DNA served to infer D and trimming. The sample data list 90,000 to 110,000 clones, and 85% to 95% of these were observed just once. The top ten clonotypes cover less than 0.35% of the sample.

The receptor's source is a human donor in good health. The specimen was CD4+ T cells sorted from blood. The sequence links TRBV30 to TRBJ1-1, with a tentative D gene TRBD1 over 5 matching bases. The DNA reads as follows: TGTGCCTGGAGTGTACCCCAGTGGGGGACCTACACTGAAGCTTTCTTT. This gives the protein CAWSVPQWGTYTEAFF. Where the CDR3 stops, the reference TRBV30 and TRBJ1-1 genes take over; the full variable domain is SQTIHQWPATLVQPVGSPLSLECTVEGTSNPNLYWYRQAAGRGLQLLFYSVGIGQISSEVPQNLSASRPQDRQFILSSKKLLLSDSGFYLCAWSVPQWGTYTEAFFGQGTRLTVV.